A single sample gave rise to the 21 T cell receptor beta chains below, sequenced in a study of sequential checkpoint blockade in melanoma. Repertoires were generated with immunoSEQ multiplex PCR, while TCRdb's copy carries only in-frame clones and drops some. The sample includes some 18,000 clones, around 70% of them seen just once. As to treatment: randomized to nivolumab then ipilimumab (arm A) or the reverse (arm B). The specimen was tumor tissue (inferred from file names), collected from a patient given nivolumab and ipilimumab in sequence. These receptors were taken from a human donor with melanoma.

The V call is TRBV6-8, the J call TRBJ2-1, with TRBD2 matching 7 bases. J lost 7 bases, V lost 7 bases, and 13 bases had no gene match. The CDR3 sequence is 15 residues long. Per the germline V gene, CDR1 is MNHGY and CDR2 is SAAAGT. CDR3 region: CASTNAAGDVNEQFF. DNA for the CDR3: TGTGCCAGCACCAACGCGGCGGGGGACGTGAATGAGCAGTTCTTC.

V gene TRBV10-2 combines with J gene TRBJ2-5; D is unclear. The length of the CDR3 is 13 residues. Per germline, CDR1 WSHSY and CDR2 SAAADI. The V end was cut by 4 bases, the J end by 7 bases, with 13 bases between. CDR3 protein: CASSGRLDGTQYF. CDR3 bases: TGCGCCAGCAGTGGAAGGTTGGATGGGACCCAGTACTTC.

The chain has TRBV7-6 and TRBJ2-7; 8 bases agree with TRBD1. Looked up from germline, CDR1 is SGHVS and CDR2 is FNYEAQ. V lost 4 bases and J lost 2; bases outside the gene matches: 7. The length of the CDR3 is 15 residues. The CDR3 nucleotides read TGTGCCAGCAGCTCAGGGGGCCCCGGACCCTACGAGCAGTACTTC. Protein sequence: CASSSGGPGPYEQYF.

This chain uses TRBV7-6 with TRBJ2-3; 9 bases are shared with TRBD2. There are 16 residues in the CDR3. With 2 bases clipped from V and 5 bases from J, the junction kept 8 bases outside the gene matches. Germline CDR1 SGHVS, CDR2 FNYEAQ. The CDR3 spells CASSLLTSGPRDTQYF. In nucleotides, the CDR3 is TGTGCCAGCAGCTTATTGACTAGCGGCCCGAGAGATACGCAGTATTTT.

V usage is TRBV11-1 and J usage is TRBJ2-2, with 11 nucleotides matching TRBD2. Germline lookup yields CDR1 SGHAT and CDR2 FQDESV (reference sequence). There are 17 residues in the CDR3. V dropped 3 bases and J dropped 1; count of bases not matched to a gene: 4. The DNA of the CDR3 is TGTGCCAGCAGCTTGATTAGCGGGAGGGGGAACACCGGGGAGCTGTTTTTT. Its translation is CASSLISGRGNTGELFF.

This chain joins TRBV29-1 and TRBJ2-5; 7 bases match TRBD2. Germline V lookup: CDR1 SQVTM, CDR2 ANQGSEA. The V gene end was trimmed by 4 bases and the J gene end by 5 bases; junction bases not matched to a gene: 13. CDR3 length: 15 residues. The CDR3 protein is CSVGGSGIGGETQYF. CDR3 coding DNA: TGCAGCGTTGGAGGCAGCGGGATTGGTGGGGAGACCCAGTACTTC.

In its sample, this clone was seen a few times. This chain connects TRBV29-1 to TRBJ2-1; TRBD2 matches at 10 bases. The CDR3 is 13 amino acids. J was trimmed by 6 bases and V by 6 bases; bases with no gene match: 5. Germline CDR1 and CDR2: SQVTM and ANQGSEA. Here the CDR3 reads CSVRGLARNEQFF. As DNA, the CDR3 is TGCAGCGTGCGGGGACTAGCGCGCAATGAGCAGTTCTTC.

The chain is built from TRBV15 and TRBJ2-4, with 8 nucleotides matching TRBD1. Per germline, CDR1 LNHNV and CDR2 YYDKDF (reference sequence). This CDR3 has 15 residues. J was trimmed by 0 bases and V by 5 bases; bases with no gene match: 3. The CDR3 loop reads CATSVGQVAKNIQYF. The CDR3 nucleotides are TGTGCCACCAGCGTGGGACAGGTAGCCAAAAACATTCAGTACTTC.

V and J are TRBV11-3 and TRBJ1-2, with 8 positions matching TRBD1. V was pared by 5 bases and J by 8 bases, with 13 bases of the junction left unmatched. The CDR3 consists of 15 residues. Germline CDR1 and CDR2: SGHNT and YENEEA. The CDR3 region has the DNA TGTGCCAGCAGCGTCGGGACAGGACCTCCCGGGGGCTACACCTTC. This translates into CASSVGTGPPGGYTF.

On this clone itself: The CDR3 extends 1 residue past the end of the read, so its final part is completed from the germline J gene. V and J are TRBV10-3 and TRBJ1-5; a weak D match, TRBD1 (6 bases). The CDR3 has 19 residues. The germline gives CDR1 ENHRY, CDR2 SYGVKD. Trimming left V 1 base short and J 3 bases short, with 22 bases between. The CDR3 here is CAISEFPIQGGGNNQPQHF. The DNA read from the CDR3 is TGTGCCATCAGTGAGTTTCCGATACAGGGTGGGGGGAACAATCAGCCCCAGCAT.

By proportion, this clone is medium-sized. The chain links TRBV11-3 to TRBJ1-2; D is possibly TRBD1 (6 bases). The CDR3 is made up of 15 amino acids. The V end was cut by 5 bases, the J end by 4 bases, with 17 bases between. CDR1 and CDR2 (germline): SGHNT, YENEEA. DNA for the CDR3: TGTGCCAGCAGCCCAAGGACAGTGTCTGGCTATGGCTACACCTTC. Translation gives CASSPRTVSGYGYTF. The full variable domain, in which reference TRBV11-3 and TRBJ1-2 provide the parts outside the CDR3, is EAGVVQSPRYKIIEKKQPVAFWCNPISGHNTLYWYLQNLGQGPELLIRYENEEAVDDSQLPKDRFSAERLKGVDSTLKIQPAELGDSAVYLCASSPRTVSGYGYTFGSGTRLTVV.

The gene calls are TRBV12-1 and TRBJ2-1; the table's D call of TRBD2 was not tested on the DNA. TRBV12-1 is listed as a pseudogene. This CDR3 region has 16 residues. Here the CDR3 reads CASSPLAGGPENEQFF. The CDR3 bases are TGTGCCAGCAGCCCGTTAGCGGGAGGGCCGGAGAATGAGCAGTTCTTC.

The J gene is TRBJ2-7, the V gene TRBV18, with TRBD2 matching over 11 bases. After removal of 1 base from V and 2 bases from J, the junction contained 7 bases not matched to a gene. The CDR3 is 17 amino acids. Germline lookup yields CDR1 KGHSH and CDR2 LQKENI. Written as DNA, the CDR3 is TGTGCCAGCTCACCACTGGGCGGACTAGCGGGTCCCTACGAGCAGTACTTC. Its protein is CASSPLGGLAGPYEQYF. Combining the CDR3 with reference TRBV18 and TRBJ2-7 gives the whole variable domain NAGVMQNPRHLVRRRGQEARLRCSPMKGHSHVYWYRQLPEEGLKFMVYLQKENIIDESGMPKERFSAEFPKEGPSILRIQQVVRGDSAAYFCASSPLGGLAGPYEQYFGPGTRLTVT.

The chain has TRBV28 and TRBJ2-5, with a tentative D call TRBD2 (5 bases). V lost 8 bases and J 5 bases, leaving 18 bases between the germline ends. From germline, CDR1 is MDHEN and CDR2 SYDVKM. The CDR3 contains 14 residues. CDR3 in DNA: TGTGCCAGCTCATCGGACCCCCGGAGGGAGACCCAGTACTTC. Translation gives CASSSDPRRETQYF.

The CDR3 DNA reads as TGTGCCAGTAGGCGGACAGGCATTAACTATGGCTACACCTTC. Amino acid sequence: CASRRTGINYGYTF. The V gene is TRBV19, the J gene TRBJ1-2, with 7 bases identical to TRBD1. Germline V gene sequence: CDR1 LNHDA, CDR2 SQIVND (reference sequence). CDR3 size: 14 residues. The V gene end was trimmed by 6 bases and the J gene end by 1 base; junction bases not matched to a gene: 5.

The rearrangement uses TRBV5-1 and TRBJ2-2; D call uncertain. CDR3 length: 15 amino acids. V dropped 0 bases and J dropped 1 base, with 7 bases sitting between them. CDR1 and CDR2 from the germline V gene are SGHRS and YFSETQ. CDR3 region: CASSLAEMNTGELFF. CDR3 nucleotides: TGCGCCAGCAGCTTGGCGGAGATGAACACCGGGGAGCTGTTTTTT.

The chain uses TRBV6-8 and TRBJ1-2; D unclear. Trimming removed 7 bases from V and 0 bases from J, with 12 bases in between. This CDR3 contains 14 residues. Per the germline V gene, CDR1 is MNHGY and CDR2 is SAAAGT. CDR3 nucleotides: TGTGCCAGCACTCGAGCGGATACTAACTATGGCTACACCTTC. Its protein is CASTRADTNYGYTF.

The chain is built from TRBV9 and TRBJ2-3; D is perhaps TRBD1 or TRBD2 (5 bases each). The CDR3 runs 14 residues. V lost 0 bases and J 5 bases, leaving 10 bases between the germline ends. CDR1 SGDLS and CDR2 YYNGEE come from the germline V gene. The CDR3 DNA is TGTGCCAGCAGCGTAGCTGGGGGTAGAGATACGCAGTATTTT. This encodes CASSVAGGRDTQYF.

Only a few counts were recorded for this clone. The chain is built from TRBV11-1 and TRBJ1-5, with D unresolved. The ends were cut back, 1 base at V and 0 bases at J, with 7 bases in the middle. The CDR3 consists of 15 residues. Germline-derived CDR1 and CDR2 are SGHAT and FQDESV (reference sequence). In nucleotides, the CDR3 is TGTGCCAGCAGCTTAGGACCGAATAGCAATCAGCCCCAGCATTTT. Its protein product is CASSLGPNSNQPQHF.

The CDR3 is CASSVRDRGDGNIQYF. The CDR3 region has the DNA TGTGCCAGCAGCGTCCGAGACAGGGGGGACGGAAACATTCAGTACTTC. This rearrangement joins TRBV6-8 to TRBJ2-4; 9 bases are a match to TRBD1. After removal of 6 bases from V and 6 bases from J, the junction contained 12 bases not matched to a gene. The CDR3 length is 16 residues. Germline CDR1 and CDR2: MNHGY and SAAAGT.

The rearrangement joins TRBV19 to TRBJ1-2; D gene ambiguous. V shed 4 bases and J shed 4 bases, with 10 bases lying between them. The CDR3 loop spans 13 amino acids. CDR1 and CDR2 (germline): LNHDA, SQIVND (reference sequence). CDR3 sequence (DNA): TGTGCCAGTAGTAGAAGGGCCGTCTATGGCTACACCTTC. This encodes CASSRRAVYGYTF.